This is a list of T cell receptor beta chains from one sample in a study of blood T cells in healthy people across ages. MiXCR was run by TCRdb on the 5' RACE reads, yielding one entry per CDR3 protein. The table lists about 1.1 million distinct CDR3 sequences, about two fifths of them singletons. Sequenced input: blood. The source of these receptors is a man younger than 35 in good health. The CDR3 runs from the conserved cysteine through the conserved F or W. A D gene is named only where the DNA matches it firmly. A row's size may be missing; if present it is once, few, many or a size class.

D gene,V gene,clone size,J gene,CDR3 DNA,CDR3 protein
-,TRBV13,-,TRBJ2-3,TGTGCCAGCAACTTAGGTGGGGATCTCACAGATACGCAGTATTTT,CASNLGGDLTDTQYF
-,TRBV4-1,-,TRBJ2-3,TGCGCCAGCAGCCAATCGAACCAGAGGGTTTTAACAGATACGCAGTATTTT,CASSQSNQRVLTDTQYF
-,TRBV12-3/TRBV12-4,-,TRBJ2-7,TGTGCCAGCAGACAAACATCCTACGAGCAGTACTTC,CASRQTSYEQYF
TRBD1,TRBV9,-,TRBJ2-7,TGTGCCAGCAGCGTAGGGGACAGAACCCTATCCTACAATGAGCAGTACTTC,CASSVGDRTLSYNEQYF
-,TRBV27,few,TRBJ2-1,TGTGCCAGCAGTTTAACATCCTCCCATGAGCAGTTCTTC,CASSLTSSHEQFF
TRBD1,TRBV4-2,-,TRBJ1-6,TGTGCCAGCAGCCTTACCGGGACAGGGGGGGATTCACCCCTCCACTTT,CASSLTGTGGDSPLHF
TRBD1,TRBV4-3,-,TRBJ2-7,TGCGCCAGCAGCCAAGACTTGACAGGGTGGAATGAGCAGTACTTC,CASSQDLTGWNEQYF
-,TRBV20-1,-,TRBJ1-2,TGCAGTGCTGCCCCGGAGGGAAACTATGGCTACACCTTC,CSAAPEGNYGYTF
-,TRBV4-3,few,TRBJ1-1,TGCGCCTCCGTGGGAAACACTGAAGCTTTCTTT,CASVGNTEAFF
-,TRBV10-3,-,TRBJ2-4,TGTGCCATCAGTGAGGCAACGGGATACAATGAGCAGTACTTC,CAISEATGYNEQYF